One sample yielded the 30 T cell receptor beta chains listed below, sequenced in a study of CD8+CD57+ T cells in acquired aplastic anemia. Template material for TCR beta VDJ and CDR3 profiling consisted of genomic DNA. TCRdb re-derived calls from the reads in MiXCR, one entry per CDR3 protein. The sample lists about 190,000 distinct CDR3 sequences, 64% occurring once. Sequenced: sorted CD4+, CD8+, or CD8+CD57+ T cells (not recorded which) from PBMCs. These receptors all stem from a human donor with severe aplastic anemia or a healthy control (not recorded which).

This clonotype was counted only a few times. V usage is TRBV19 and J usage is TRBJ1-5, with 7 bases fitting TRBD1. The CDR3 runs 15 residues. With V trimmed by 8 bases and J by 3 bases, 10 bases remained unmatched. Germline CDR1 and CDR2: LNHDA and SQIVND (reference sequence). The CDR3 loop is CASDAGTDHNQPQHF. The CDR3 DNA is TGTGCCAGTGATGCGGGGACAGACCACAATCAGCCCCAGCATTTT.

The CDR3 region is CSVAGTGGSPLHF. CDR3 coding DNA: TGCAGCGTCGCCGGGACAGGGGGTTCACCCCTCCACTTT. The chain has TRBV29-1 and TRBJ1-6, with 11 bases lining up with TRBD1. The CDR3 is 13 amino acids. Germline CDR1 reads SQVTM; CDR2 reads ANQGSEA. V gave up 6 bases and J gave up 9 bases; unmatched junction bases: 4.

CDR3 residues: CASSPLKTGGAEAFF. CDR3 DNA: TGTGCCAGCAGCCCCCTCAAGACAGGGGGGGCTGAAGCTTTCTTT. The chain is built from TRBV7-3 and TRBJ1-1; TRBD1 aligns across 9 bases. This CDR3 has 15 residues. Germline CDR1 reads SGHTA; CDR2 reads FQGTGA. J lost 6 bases, V lost 5 bases, and 10 bases had no gene match.

The gene calls are TRBV9 and TRBJ2-7, with a tentative D call TRBD2 (6 bases). Between the trimmed V and J ends, which lost 0 bases and 4 bases, there was a span of 14 bases. CDR1 is SGDLS and CDR2 is YYNGEE in the germline V gene. This CDR3 region has 15 residues. This chain's CDR3 is CASSVEGGKLYEQYF. CDR3 DNA: TGTGCCAGCAGCGTAGAGGGCGGGAAATTGTACGAGCAGTACTTC.

This clonotype was detected only once. The chain uses TRBV12-3 or TRBV12-4 and TRBJ2-5; D uncertain. CDR3 size: 14 residues. Trimming removed 6 bases from V and 2 bases from J, with 13 bases in between. The chain's CDR3 is CASSQGKGQETQYF. Written as DNA, the CDR3 is TGTGCCAGCAGCCAAGGAAAGGGACAAGAGACCCAGTACTTC.

In this sample, this clonotype turned up many times. The V gene is TRBV6-2 or TRBV6-3, the J gene TRBJ1-1; 11 bases are shared with TRBD1. With 2 bases clipped from V and 4 bases from J, the junction kept 3 bases outside the gene matches. Germline CDR1 is MNHEY and CDR2 is SVGEGT. The CDR3 length is 15 residues. The CDR3 DNA sequence: TGTGCCAGCAGTTACGCCGGGACAGGGGGCACTGAAGCTTTCTTT. Protein product: CASSYAGTGGTEAFF.

CDR3 sequence reads: CSAREGSEKLFF. The CDR3 DNA follows: TGCAGTGCCCGGGAAGGATCTGAAAAACTGTTTTTT. The rearrangement uses TRBV20-1 and TRBJ1-4; D unresolved. Germline CDR1 DFQATT, CDR2 SNEGSKA (reference sequence). Deletions cut 6 bases from V and 7 bases from J, with 12 bases between. The CDR3 loop spans 12 amino acids.

On this clonotype: At one end the junction does not follow the germline gene, possibly because of a read error. The J gene is TRBJ2-7, the V gene TRBV7-2; D is undetermined. This CDR3 contains 12 residues. Germline loops: CDR1 SGHTA, CDR2 FQGNSA. The CDR3 DNA follows: TGTGCCAGAAGCTTAGATAATCCCGAGCAGTACTTT. Residues: CARSLDNPEQYF.

There are a few counts of this clonotype. A much larger clone lies one base from this, so it may be a read error. The chain is built from TRBV19 and TRBJ2-7, with D perhaps matching TRBD1 (6 bases). The CDR3 loop spans 13 amino acids. V lost 10 bases to trimming and J lost 3 bases, with 16 bases between them. Germline CDR1 and CDR2: LNHDA and SQIVND (reference sequence). The CDR3 region has the DNA TGTGCCACCTTCACAGGGATCCTCTACGAGCAGTACTTC. It yields the protein CATFTGILYEQYF. Full variable domain (rest looked up from reference TRBV19 and TRBJ2-7): DGGITQSPKYLFRKEGQNVTLSCEQNLNHDAMYWYRQDPGQGLRLIYYSQIVNDFQKGDIAEGYSVSREKKESFPLTVTSAQKNPTAFYLCATFTGILYEQYFGPGTRLTVT.

The rearrangement links TRBV5-1 to TRBJ2-5; a weak D match, TRBD1 (6 bases). The germline gives CDR1 SGHRS, CDR2 YFSETQ. This CDR3 contains 13 residues. Between the trimmed V and J ends, which lost 2 bases and 9 bases, there was a span of 14 bases. The CDR3 DNA is TGCGCCAGCAGCTTAGGACAGATTAGTCCCCAGTACTTC. It translates to CASSLGQISPQYF.

The rearrangement joins TRBV7-9 to TRBJ1-1, with unresolved D. The ends were cut back, 2 bases at V and 10 bases at J, with 5 bases in the middle. The CDR3 loop spans 10 amino acids. Germline CDR1 and CDR2: SEHNR and FQNEAQ (reference sequence). CDR3 sequence reads: CASSLLRAFF. For the CDR3, the DNA is TGTGCCAGCAGCTTATTGAGAGCTTTCTTT.

The V gene is TRBV24-1, the J gene TRBJ2-5; D unresolved. Germline loops: CDR1 KGHDR, CDR2 SFDVKD. Trimming took off 8 bases at V and 3 bases at J, with 15 bases between the two ends. The CDR3 runs to 14 residues. CDR3 sequence reads: CATIQERSKETQYF. CDR3 coding DNA: TGTGCCACCATCCAAGAGAGAAGCAAAGAGACCCAGTACTTC.

The chain couples TRBV14 to TRBJ2-5, with D uncertain. Per germline, CDR1 SGHDN and CDR2 FVKESK. The CDR3 has 13 residues. The V and J ends lost 3 bases and 9 bases respectively, with 14 bases between them. The CDR3 spells CASSQVLGGAQYF. In nucleotides, the CDR3 is TGTGCCAGCAGCCAGGTTCTGGGTGGGGCCCAGTACTTC. Together with reference TRBV14 and TRBJ2-5, the CDR3 gives the full variable domain: EAGVTQFPSHSVIEKGQTVTLRCDPISGHDNLYWYRRVMGKEIKFLLHFVKESKQDESGMPNNRFLAERTGGTYSTLKVQPAELEDSGVYFCASSQVLGGAQYFGPGTRLLVL.

This clonotype came up a few times. The gene calls are TRBV25-1 and TRBJ2-3; no reliable D call. Germline V gives CDR1 MGHDK, CDR2 SYGVNS. The CDR3 covers 13 residues. Trimming removed 4 bases at V and 1 base at J, with 6 bases between. CDR3 nucleotides: TGTGCCAGCAGTGGTGTAGGCACAGATACGCAGTATTTT. This codes for CASSGVGTDTQYF. The variable domain in full, with the rest retrieved from reference TRBV25-1 and TRBJ2-3, is EADIYQTPRYLVIGTGKKITLECSQTMGHDKMYWYQQDPGMELHLIHYSYGVNSTEKGDLSSESTVSRIRTEHFPLTLESARPSHTSQYLCASSGVGTDTQYFGPGTRLTVL.

The chain couples TRBV2 to TRBJ1-4; D uncertain. Germline CDR1 SNHLY, CDR2 FYNNEI. The CDR3 has 12 amino acids. Deletions cut 0 bases from V and 12 bases from J, with 8 bases between. The CDR3 region is CASSEAPSELFF. The DNA for the CDR3 is TGTGCCAGCAGTGAAGCTCCATCAGAACTGTTTTTT.

This clonotype was detected only a few times. This chain joins TRBV7-9 and TRBJ1-1; unclear D gene. Per the germline V gene, CDR1 is SEHNR and CDR2 is FQNEAQ (reference sequence). This CDR3 is built from 13 residues. The ends were cut back, 2 bases at V and 4 bases at J, with 8 bases in the middle. The CDR3 DNA reads TGTGCCAGCAGCTTAAAGGGTGTCACTGAAGCTTTCTTT. This sequence encodes CASSLKGVTEAFF.

The CDR3, as DNA: TGTGCCACCAGCATACGACAGGGAGATGAACAGCCCCAGCATTTT. This sequence encodes CATSIRQGDEQPQHF. The chain has TRBV15 and TRBJ1-5; 7 bases map to TRBD1. The trim removed 4 bases at V and 7 bases at J, leaving 10 bases unmatched. CDR3 length equals 15 residues. Per the germline V gene, CDR1 is LNHNV and CDR2 is YYDKDF (reference sequence).

The chain employs TRBV7-3 and TRBJ2-7; tentatively, D is TRBD2 (7 bases). The CDR3 consists of 14 residues. The V and J ends lost 5 bases and 3 bases respectively, with 14 bases between them. CDR1 is SGHTA, CDR2 FQGTGA, per germline. This CDR3 is CASSRGASVYEQYF. In DNA, the CDR3 is TGTGCCAGCAGCCGGGGGGCTAGCGTCTACGAGCAGTACTTC.

The chain combines TRBV7-6 with TRBJ1-1; 8 bases agree with TRBD1. Germline CDR1 and CDR2: SGHVS and FNYEAQ. V was clipped by 6 bases and J by 7 bases; unmatched bases: 7. CDR3 size: 13 residues. CDR3 residues: CASSYRGYNEAFF. CDR3 in DNA: TGTGCCAGCAGTTACAGGGGGTACAATGAAGCTTTCTTT. The whole variable domain, filled in from reference TRBV7-6 and TRBJ1-1, reads GAGVSQSPRYKVTKRGQDVALRCDPISGHVSLYWYRQALGQGPEFLTYFNYEAQQDKSGLPNDRFSAERPEGSISTLTIQRTEQRDSAMYRCASSYRGYNEAFFGQGTRLTVV.

This clonotype has only a few counts. The chain employs TRBV2 and TRBJ2-7; no definite D call. This CDR3 spans 11 amino acids. Germline V gene sequence: CDR1 SNHLY, CDR2 FYNNEI. With 3 bases removed from V and 4 bases from J, the gap between germline ends came to 4 bases. Written as DNA, the CDR3 is TGTGCCAGCAGTGAGATATACGAGCAGTACTTC. The encoded protein is CASSEIYEQYF.

The genes are TRBV7-8 and TRBJ1-2, with 11 bases that match TRBD1. Trimming removed 5 bases from V and 3 bases from J; junction bases left unmatched: 11. There are 17 residues in the CDR3. The V gene's germline CDR1 is SGHVS and CDR2 FQNEAQ. The CDR3 region is CASSPGQGARLYYGYTF. Written as DNA, the CDR3 is TGTGCCAGCAGCCCAGGACAGGGGGCAAGGTTGTACTATGGCTACACCTTC.

On this clonotype itself: This may arise from a read error, as a much more abundant clone is one base away. The chain carries TRBV9 and TRBJ2-7; the D is unclear. Germline V CDR1 and CDR2: SGDLS, YYNGEE. This CDR3 is 13 amino acids long. CDR3 sequence reads: CAGSWSDPGEQYF. In DNA, the CDR3 is TGTGCCGGCAGTTGGTCAGATCCTGGGGAGCAGTACTTC.

In this sample, this clonotype turned up a few times. The J gene is TRBJ2-7, the V gene TRBV20-1; possibly TRBD1 for D (6 bases). Trimming removed 6 bases from V and 0 bases from J, with 9 bases in between. The V gene's germline CDR1 is DFQATT and CDR2 SNEGSKA (reference sequence). The CDR3 is made up of 12 amino acids. CDR3 sequence: CSARDNSYEQYF. In nucleotides, the CDR3 is TGCAGTGCCAGGGACAACTCCTACGAGCAGTACTTC.

This sequence joins TRBV10-3 and TRBJ1-2; 10 positions agree with TRBD1. The germline V gene has CDR1 ENHRY and CDR2 SYGVKD. The CDR3 is 17 residues long. The junction had 16 bases not matched to a gene; V was cut back by 8 bases and J by 4 bases. The CDR3 spells CAISPLDRGLFGYGYTF. CDR3 DNA: TGTGCCATCTCACCCCTTGACAGGGGGCTTTTCGGCTATGGCTACACCTTC.

The V gene is TRBV19, the J gene TRBJ2-2; D unclear. In germline, CDR1 is LNHDA, CDR2 SQIVND (reference sequence). The V and J ends lost 3 bases and 6 bases respectively, with 14 bases between them. This CDR3 has 15 residues. The CDR3 sequence: CASSISSGWAGELFF. The CDR3 bases are TGTGCCAGTAGTATTTCCTCCGGGTGGGCCGGGGAGCTGTTTTTT.

Worth noting for this clonotype: Sequence at one end of the junction differs from germline and may be a read error. V and J are TRBV19 and TRBJ2-7; D is undetermined. From germline, CDR1 is LNHDA and CDR2 SQIVND (reference sequence). The CDR3 covers 11 residues. The CDR3 nucleotides are TGTGCCAGTAGTACCTCCTACGGGCAGTACTTC. Its protein is CASSTSYGQYF. The full variable domain, in which reference TRBV19 and TRBJ2-7 provide the parts outside the CDR3, is DGGITQSPKYLFRKEGQNVTLSCEQNLNHDAMYWYRQDPGQGLRLIYYSQIVNDFQKGDIAEGYSVSREKKESFPLTVTSAQKNPTAFYLCASSTSYGQYFGPGTRLTVT.

Worth noting for this clonotype: The junction shows a germline mismatch at one end, possibly a read error. This chain uses TRBV29-1 with TRBJ2-5; TRBD2 matches 7 bases. Germline CDR1 and CDR2: SQVTM and ANQGSEA. The CDR3 loop spans 15 amino acids. In DNA form, the CDR3 reads TGCAGCGTTGAAGAAGGACTAGGTCGACAAGAGACCCTGTACTTC. This translates into CSVEEGLGRQETLYF.

The chain carries TRBV12-3 or TRBV12-4 and TRBJ1-1; D ambiguous. The CDR3 runs 11 residues. V lost 5 bases and J lost 8, with 9 bases in between. The CDR3 loop is CASSHSQEAFF. The DNA for the CDR3 is TGTGCCAGCAGTCATTCACAAGAAGCTTTCTTT.

There are a few counts of this clonotype. This chain links TRBV19 with TRBJ2-7, with no clear D. Germline V CDR1 and CDR2: LNHDA, SQIVND (reference sequence). V lost 5 bases and J 2 bases, leaving 13 bases between the germline ends. The CDR3 has 14 amino acids. Written as DNA, the CDR3 is TGTGCCAGTAGTCAAGCCATTGCACCCTACGAGCAGTACTTC. Amino acid sequence: CASSQAIAPYEQYF.

This chain uses TRBV19 with TRBJ1-1; D gene unclear. CDR3 length: 14 residues. CDR1 is LNHDA and CDR2 is SQIVND in the germline V gene (reference sequence). The V and J ends lost 0 bases and 0 bases respectively, with 5 bases between them. Here the CDR3 DNA reads TGTGCCAGTAGTATAGAACCCATGAACACTGAAGCTTTCTTT. This codes for CASSIEPMNTEAFF.